This paragraph covers one TCR beta chain sequence. The V gene end was trimmed by 4 bases and the J gene end by 2 bases; junction bases not matched to a gene: 9. Germline V lookup: CDR1 SGDLS, CDR2 YYNGEE. The CDR3 is 17 amino acids. This record comes from a study of technical replicates of blood from a few donors. Assay used: immunoSEQ multiplex PCR; TCRdb lists only in-frame clones, some missing. Among around 95,000 clones listed, just under 95% were seen once. The receptor was derived from a human donor in good health. The sample comprised T cells isolated from PBMCs. The rearrangement links TRBV9 to TRBJ2-5; 12 nucleotides agree with TRBD2. CDR3 DNA: TGTGCCAGCAGCTCAATACTGACTAGCGGGGGACAAGAGACCCAGTACTTC. It encodes CASSSILTSGGQETQYF.